Below, 20 T cell receptor beta chains from the same sample are listed, as sequenced in a study of beta chain features in type 1 diabetes. These receptors have no identified antigens. The study's findings and limits: The study found moderately but significantly shorter TCRB CDR3s in all four CD4+ subsets of Type 1 diabetes patients.

All of the isolated RNA was reverse transcribed, so expressed TCRB transcripts were sequenced. Assay: immunoSEQ multiplex PCR; the TCRdb copy retains only in-frame clones and omits some. The profile covers hundreds of thousands of clones, with 11% appearing a single time and about 0.018% taken by the ten largest. The source material was naive CD4+ T cells from blood. These receptors were obtained from a man aged 30 to 39 with type 1 diabetes.

This clone was observed a few times. The chain combines TRBV19 with TRBJ2-1; TRBD2 aligns across 7 bases. Germline loops: CDR1 LNHDA, CDR2 SQIVND (reference sequence). The trim removed 9 bases at V and 9 bases at J, leaving 8 bases unmatched. The CDR3 has 12 residues. The CDR3 DNA is TGTGCCAGCGCCAAGGGAGGGTTTGAGCAGTTCTTC. Translating it yields CASAKGGFEQFF.

This chain links TRBV7-9 with TRBJ1-1, with 11 bases identical to TRBD1. CDR1 is SEHNR, CDR2 FQNEAQ, per germline (reference sequence). V trimming: 5 bases; J trimming: 11 bases; junction bases outside the gene matches: 7. This CDR3 is built from 13 residues. This CDR3 reads CASSPRTGGWAFF. In nucleotides, the CDR3 is TGTGCCAGCAGCCCGAGGACAGGGGGCTGGGCTTTCTTT.

This clone was seen only a few times. The chain couples TRBV10-3 to TRBJ2-4; D perhaps matches TRBD2 (6 bases). Germline assignment: CDR1 ENHRY and CDR2 SYGVKD. Trimming left V 10 bases short and J 0 bases short, with 10 bases between. This CDR3 contains 13 residues. CDR3 residues: CATKEGAKNIQYF. CDR3 nucleotides: TGTGCCACCAAGGAGGGAGCCAAAAACATTCAGTACTTC.

This clone was picked up a small number of times. The rearrangement links TRBV29-1 to TRBJ2-7, with no clear D. V was cut by 4 bases and J by 0 bases, with 13 bases left in between. CDR1 is SQVTM and CDR2 is ANQGSEA in the germline V gene. The CDR3 consists of 14 residues. CDR3 DNA: TGCAGCGTTGCTGGGCAGTCAAGCTCCTACGAGCAGTACTTC. This sequence encodes CSVAGQSSSYEQYF.

This clone turned up a few times. This rearrangement joins TRBV5-1 to TRBJ2-7; weak D call: TRBD1 (6 bases). There are 13 residues in the CDR3. Per germline, CDR1 SGHRS and CDR2 YFSETQ. Trimming cost V 6 bases and J 1 base, with 11 bases left between them. CDR3 in DNA: TGCGCCAGCACCGGGACACAATCCTACGAGCAGTACTTC. This encodes CASTGTQSYEQYF.

The V and J genes are TRBV2 and TRBJ2-4; D unclear. V was pared by 3 bases and J by 3 bases, with 12 bases between. CDR1 and CDR2 (germline): SNHLY, FYNNEI. This CDR3 contains 15 residues. CDR3 in DNA: TGTGCCAGCAGTGATCGGCGGCTACTCAAAAACATTCAGTACTTC. Amino acids: CASSDRRLLKNIQYF.

The chain couples TRBV6-4 to TRBJ1-6, with unresolved D. Germline CDR1 is MRHNA and CDR2 is SNTAGT. The CDR3 runs 15 residues. V gave up 4 bases and J gave up 3 bases, with 10 bases separating them. CDR3 in DNA: TGTGCCAGCAGTGCCCGCGGCAACTATAATTCACCCCTCCACTTT. Translation gives CASSARGNYNSPLHF.

The CDR3: CASSMQGALYEQYF. Written as DNA, the CDR3 is TGTGCCAGCAGCATGCAGGGGGCCCTCTACGAGCAGTACTTC. The genes are TRBV5-4 and TRBJ2-7, with TRBD1 matching 8 bases. CDR1 and CDR2 (germline): SGHNT, YYREEE (reference sequence). The V and J ends lost 4 bases and 3 bases, in that order; junction bases with no gene match: 6. The CDR3 contains 14 residues.

V and J are TRBV5-1 and TRBJ2-1; 9 positions match TRBD1. CDR3 length: 17 residues. With V trimmed by 1 base and J by 1 base, 6 bases remained unmatched. Germline CDR1 reads SGHRS; CDR2 reads YFSETQ. The CDR3 reads CASSLMRTGASYNEQFF. The CDR3 DNA reads TGCGCCAGCAGCTTGATGCGGACAGGGGCTTCCTACAATGAGCAGTTCTTC.

V is TRBV18 and J is TRBJ1-6; TRBD1 matches at 9 bases. The CDR3 runs to 16 residues. Trimming cost V 6 bases and J 10 bases; bases outside gene matches: 13. Germline assignment: CDR1 KGHSH and CDR2 LQKENI. The CDR3 bases are TGTGCCAGCTCGAAAGGGTTGGGACAGGGAGAATCACCCCTCCACTTT. Translation: CASSKGLGQGESPLHF.

This clone showed up just a few times. The chain combines TRBV30 with TRBJ1-1; unclear D gene. With 1 base removed from V and 1 base from J, the gap between germline ends came to 7 bases. Per the germline V gene, CDR1 is GTSNPN and CDR2 is SVGIG (reference sequence). This CDR3 has 13 residues. CDR3 coding DNA: TGTGCCTGGAGTGAGAACAGGAACACTGAAGCTTTCTTT. The encoded protein is CAWSENRNTEAFF.

This chain joins TRBV29-1 and TRBJ1-5; D ambiguous. CDR3 length: 14 amino acids. Trimming left V 4 bases short and J 0 bases short, with 10 bases between. Germline V gives CDR1 SQVTM, CDR2 ANQGSEA. Here the CDR3 reads CSVATENSNQPQHF. DNA for the CDR3: TGCAGCGTTGCAACAGAGAATAGCAATCAGCCCCAGCATTTT.

On this clone: Distinct nucleotide sequences in the sample also encode this CDR3. The chain links TRBV7-9 to TRBJ1-5; 7 bases line up with TRBD1. This CDR3 is 15 amino acids long. The germline CDR1 and CDR2 sequences are SEHNR and FQNEAQ (reference sequence). Trimming cost V 1 base and J 2 bases; bases outside gene matches: 2. CDR3 coding DNA: TGTGCCAGCAGCTTAGGGACAGGCGGCAATCAGCCCCAGCATTTT. Its translation: CASSLGTGGNQPQHF.

In its sample, this clone was seen a few times. This chain connects TRBV10-3 to TRBJ2-7; TRBD1 aligns across 7 bases. V lost 1 base to trimming and J lost 2 bases; unmatched junction nucleotides: 5. CDR1 and CDR2 from the germline V gene are ENHRY and SYGVKD. The CDR3 is 15 amino acids. The CDR3: CAISEYRQGAYEQYF. The CDR3 region has the DNA TGTGCCATCAGTGAGTACCGACAGGGTGCCTACGAGCAGTACTTC.

The genes are TRBV27 and TRBJ1-2; D is undetermined. Looked up from germline, CDR1 is MNHEY and CDR2 is SMNVEV (reference sequence). V was shortened by 6 bases and J by 4 bases, with 6 bases between the two germline ends. This CDR3 is built from 11 residues. CDR3 region: CASRSLYGYTF. The CDR3 DNA reads as TGTGCCAGCAGATCCCTCTATGGCTACACCTTC.

This clone was seen a handful of times. Its ends do not fully match the called genes, so a read error is possible. The rearrangement links TRBV7-7 to TRBJ2-5, with D possibly being TRBD2 (6 bases). Germline V CDR1 and CDR2: SSHAT, FNYEAQ (reference sequence). This CDR3 has 14 residues. The chain's CDR3 is CASSLLGGSETQYF. For the CDR3, the DNA is TGTGCTAGCAGCTTATTGGGGGGATCAGAGACCCAGTACTTC.

This clone was counted between two and nine times. This chain uses TRBV6-6 with TRBJ1-2; a possible D gene is TRBD1 (6 bases). The CDR3 length is 15 residues. The ends were cut back, 6 bases at V and 2 bases at J, with 16 bases in the middle. Germline V gene sequence: CDR1 MNHNY, CDR2 SVGAGI (reference sequence). The CDR3 loop reads CASSSQGRFNYGYTF. The CDR3 coding sequence is TGTGCCAGCAGCTCACAGGGACGGTTCAACTATGGCTACACCTTC.

This chain uses TRBV2 with TRBJ2-7; 7 bases agree with TRBD1. With V trimmed by 6 bases and J by 4 bases, 9 bases remained unmatched. The CDR3 runs 14 residues. Germline CDR1 and CDR2: SNHLY and FYNNEI. CDR3 protein: CASRRVGQPYEQYF. CDR3 coding DNA: TGTGCCAGCAGGCGGGTGGGACAGCCGTACGAGCAGTACTTC.

This clone turned up a few times. V usage is TRBV5-6 and J usage is TRBJ1-1; D not certain. CDR3 length: 13 residues. The germline V gene encodes CDR1 SGHDT and CDR2 YYEEEE. Trimming stripped 4 bases from V and 4 bases from J, with 11 bases between. DNA for the CDR3: TGTGCCAGCAGCGGGAGGAGGGCCACTGAAGCTTTCTTT. Protein sequence: CASSGRRATEAFF.

In its sample, this clone was seen a few times. The chain recombines TRBV9 with TRBJ2-7, with D possibly TRBD2 on 7 matching bases. This CDR3 is 16 amino acids long. Germline CDR1 reads SGDLS; CDR2 reads YYNGEE. V lost 3 bases to trimming and J lost 4 bases, with 20 bases between them. CDR3 DNA sequence: TGTGCCAGCAGCGCATCTCCGTTCGGGGGGCCGTACGAGCAGTACTTC. Its protein product is CASSASPFGGPYEQYF.